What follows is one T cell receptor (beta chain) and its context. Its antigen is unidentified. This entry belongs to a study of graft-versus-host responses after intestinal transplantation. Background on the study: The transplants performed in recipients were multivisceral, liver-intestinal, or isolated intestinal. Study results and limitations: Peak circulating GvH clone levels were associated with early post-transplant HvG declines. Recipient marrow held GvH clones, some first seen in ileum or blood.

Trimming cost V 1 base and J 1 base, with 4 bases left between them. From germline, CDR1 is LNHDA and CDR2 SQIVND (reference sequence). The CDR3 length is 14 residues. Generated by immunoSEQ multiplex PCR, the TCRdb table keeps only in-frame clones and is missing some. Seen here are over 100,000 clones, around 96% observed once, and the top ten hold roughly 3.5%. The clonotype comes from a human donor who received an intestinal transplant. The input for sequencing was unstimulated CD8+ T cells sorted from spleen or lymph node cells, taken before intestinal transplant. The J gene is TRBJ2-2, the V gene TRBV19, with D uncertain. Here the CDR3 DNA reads TGTGCCAGTAGTATAGTTGAGAACACCGGGGAGCTGTTTTTT. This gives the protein CASSIVENTGELFF.